The T cell receptor beta chain described here comes from a study of blood T cells in healthy people across ages (dated by TCRdb to between 2014 and 2017). Study-wide context: In model experiments, template switching captured about one uniquely barcoded TCR beta cDNA molecule for every two T cells. Using the same blood draw, the study looked at two additional independent replicas of 1 million unique cDNA reads for two donors, one aged 18 to 30 and the other aged 80 or older. To avoid experimental bias, donors of different ages were distributed randomly across sequencing lanes. Age-related changes in TCR beta repertoire diversity were measured in the study by deep sequencing normalized with unique cDNA molecular identifiers. The donors were divided into four age groups: young (average roughly 17 years), middle-aged (approximately 39), aged (under 70) and long-lived (approximately 74).

To prepare the library, 5' RACE was applied. Sequencer: Illumina HiSeq 2500. A second PCR of 7 to 11 cycles was performed with a sample-barcoded 5' primer and a J-beta primer mix. Each TCR beta cDNA molecule received a unique molecular identifier from a template-switch 5' adaptor carrying 12 random nucleotides. Each sample yielded at least 3 million CDR3-containing paired-end reads. The Mint cDNA synthesis kit, primed by a TRBC-specific oligonucleotide, was used to synthesize first-strand cDNA from all RNA. Following uracil-DNA glycosylase treatment, all cDNA underwent a first 18-cycle PCR with the universal primers M1SS and BC2_uni_R. In the paper's pipeline: Normalization of each sample was performed by random selection of 1 million high-quality reads, each carrying a distinct molecular identifier. Instead of being binned into consensus sequences, reads that shared molecular identifiers were thrown out. CDR3 identification, clonotype clustering and error correction used MiTCR with a Q25 quality threshold and the strictest error-elimination algorithm. Lower-bound total TCR beta diversity was estimated with a nonparametric unseen species model using Euler transformation. TCRdb took the public reads, trimmed them with fastp at Q25, ran MiXCR for clone calling and kept in-frame beta chains. Under each unique CDR3 protein, matching rows form one entry showing the most common genes and DNA. TCRdb, not the authors, supplied the V and J calls. The sample table lists around 1.1 million distinct CDR3 sequences, around two fifths of them with a count of one. Together, the top ten hold around 13% of the sample.

Relative to germline, V is missing 0 bases and J is missing 5 bases, with 7 bases of the junction outside any gene match. The germline V gene provides CDR1 MGHRA and CDR2 YSYEKL. The cysteine opens and the phenylalanine closes a CDR3 of 17 amino acids. The only DNA kept is the CDR3, 51 bases in frame from the first base. General findings and caveats noted by the study authors: Estimates of total diversity from one million sequenced T cells were regarded as lower bounds and underestimates. Donor CMV infection status was unknown, potentially confounding age-related changes in expanded clonotypes. There was a strong correlation between observed TCR beta diversity and the percentage of naive T cells measured by flow cytometry. As age increased, observed TCR beta diversity per million T cells dropped in a roughly linear way, and a significant reduction was already evident by age about 40. Compared with the aged group, the long-lived group had more naive CD4+ T cells, fewer expanded clones and increased TCR diversity, a pattern suggesting age selection. Bulk unsorted PBMC profiling prevented conclusive comparison of naive and antigen-experienced compartments.

Donors were 40 or so systemically healthy Caucasian individuals from Russia aged roughly 6 to 100 years. Each donor gave approximately 9.3 milliliters of peripheral blood, collected into EDTA-treated Vacutainer tubes. Ficoll-Paque density-gradient centrifugation was used to isolate PBMCs, with at least 6 million obtained per sample. Trizol reagent was used to extract total RNA from the PBMCs, yielding at least 5 micrograms per sample. For every donor, flow cytometry on a PBMC aliquot measured the percentage of naive CD45RAhigh/CD27high T cells. On this clonotype itself: What antigen it recognizes has not been identified. No per-base quality is available; no much larger clone lies one base away.

The sequence is built from TRBV4-1 and TRBJ2-1, and 10 junctional nucleotides match TRBD2. This TCR was recovered from a young man in good health. The sequenced material came from blood. The CDR3 is CASSQDLLAGANNEQFF. The nucleotide sequence reads as follows: TGCGCCAGCAGCCAAGATTTGCTAGCGGGGGCGAACAATGAGCAGTTCTTC.